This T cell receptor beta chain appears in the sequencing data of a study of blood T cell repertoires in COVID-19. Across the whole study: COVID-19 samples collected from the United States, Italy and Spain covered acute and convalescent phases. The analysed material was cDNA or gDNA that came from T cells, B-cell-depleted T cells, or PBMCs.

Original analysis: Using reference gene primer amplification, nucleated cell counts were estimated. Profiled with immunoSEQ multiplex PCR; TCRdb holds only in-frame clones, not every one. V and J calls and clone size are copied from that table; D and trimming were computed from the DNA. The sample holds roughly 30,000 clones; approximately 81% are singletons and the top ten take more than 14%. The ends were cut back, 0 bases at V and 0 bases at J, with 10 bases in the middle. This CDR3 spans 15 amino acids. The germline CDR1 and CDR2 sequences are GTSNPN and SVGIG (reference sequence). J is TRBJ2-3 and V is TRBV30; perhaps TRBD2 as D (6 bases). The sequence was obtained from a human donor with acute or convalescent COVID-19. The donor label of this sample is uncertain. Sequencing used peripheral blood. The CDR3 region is CAWSVRAGSTDTQYF. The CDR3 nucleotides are TGTGCCTGGAGTGTAAGGGCGGGAAGCACAGATACGCAGTATTTT.